Presented here are 2 T cell receptor beta chains from one specimen sequenced in a study of blood T cell repertoires in COVID-19. Profiled with immunoSEQ multiplex PCR; TCRdb holds only in-frame clones, not every one. The sample holds a few hundred thousand clones, roughly 91% seen once. Sequencing was done on a sample of PBMCs or T cells enriched from blood (not recorded which). All receptors derive from a woman aged 55-69 years in a cohort exposed to, infected with or recovered from COVID-19 (not recorded which).

This clone has just a few counts. This chain joins TRBV6-5 and TRBJ2-3, with D possibly matching TRBD1 (5 bases). With 6 bases removed from V and 2 bases from J, the gap between germline ends came to 12 bases. This CDR3 comprises 14 residues. CDR1 is MNHEY, CDR2 SVGAGI, per germline. The CDR3 here is CASRNRPLTDTQYF. The CDR3 DNA reads as TGTGCCAGCAGGAACAGGCCACTCACAGATACGCAGTATTTT.

The V gene is TRBV3-1 (or the pseudogene TRBV3-2), the J gene TRBJ2-1; 15 bases align to TRBD2. V dropped 4 bases and J dropped 4; count of bases not matched to a gene: 17. The CDR3 has 21 amino acids. Germline V gene data show CDR1 as LGHDT and CDR2 as YNNKEL (reference sequence). CDR3 DNA: TGTGCCAGCAGCCTTGGGGGGGGCGGACTAGCGGGAGGGCGTCTTTACAATGAGCAGTTCTTC. This sequence encodes CASSLGGGGLAGGRLYNEQFF.